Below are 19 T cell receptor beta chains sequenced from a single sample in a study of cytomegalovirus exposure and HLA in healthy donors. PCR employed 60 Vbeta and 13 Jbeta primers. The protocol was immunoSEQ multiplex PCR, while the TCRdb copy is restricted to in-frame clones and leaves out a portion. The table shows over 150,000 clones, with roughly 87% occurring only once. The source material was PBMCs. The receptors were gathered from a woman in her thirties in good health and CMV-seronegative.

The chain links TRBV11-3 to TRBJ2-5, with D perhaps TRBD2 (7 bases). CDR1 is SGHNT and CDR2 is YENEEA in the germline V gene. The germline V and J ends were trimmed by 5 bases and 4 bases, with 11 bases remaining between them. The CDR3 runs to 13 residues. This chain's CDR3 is CASSPGEGETQYF. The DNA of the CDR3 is TGTGCCAGCAGCCCAGGGGAGGGAGAGACCCAGTACTTC.

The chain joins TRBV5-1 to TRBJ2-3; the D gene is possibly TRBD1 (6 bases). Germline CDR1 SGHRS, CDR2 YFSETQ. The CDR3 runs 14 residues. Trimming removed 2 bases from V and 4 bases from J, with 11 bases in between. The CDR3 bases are TGCGCCAGCAGCTTCGGGGACAAGGCAGATACGCAGTATTTT. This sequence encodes CASSFGDKADTQYF.

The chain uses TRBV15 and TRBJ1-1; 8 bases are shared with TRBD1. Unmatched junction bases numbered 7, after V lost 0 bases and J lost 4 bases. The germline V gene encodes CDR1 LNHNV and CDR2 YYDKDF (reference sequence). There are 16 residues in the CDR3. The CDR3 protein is CATSRDPTGAGTEAFF. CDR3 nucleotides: TGTGCCACCAGCAGAGACCCGACAGGGGCCGGCACTGAAGCTTTCTTT.

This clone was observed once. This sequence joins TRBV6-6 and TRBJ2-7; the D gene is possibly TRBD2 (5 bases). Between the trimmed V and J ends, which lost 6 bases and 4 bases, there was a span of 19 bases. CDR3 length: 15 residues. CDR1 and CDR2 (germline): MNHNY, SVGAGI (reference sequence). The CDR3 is CASSSVEGGGYEQYF. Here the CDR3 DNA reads TGTGCCAGCAGCTCCGTTGAGGGCGGAGGATACGAGCAGTACTTC.

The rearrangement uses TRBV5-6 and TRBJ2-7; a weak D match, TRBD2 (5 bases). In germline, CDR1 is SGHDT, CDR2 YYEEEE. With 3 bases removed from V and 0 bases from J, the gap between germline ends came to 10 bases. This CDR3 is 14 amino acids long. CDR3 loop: CASSYGDSSYEQYF. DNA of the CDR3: TGTGCCAGCAGCTACGGGGATAGCTCCTACGAGCAGTACTTC. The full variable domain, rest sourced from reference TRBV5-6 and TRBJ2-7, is DAGVTQSPTHLIKTRGQQVTLRCSPKSGHDTVSWYQQALGQGPQFIFQYYEEEERQRGNFPDRFSGHQFPNYSSELNVNALLLGDSALYLCASSYGDSSYEQYFGPGTRLTVT.

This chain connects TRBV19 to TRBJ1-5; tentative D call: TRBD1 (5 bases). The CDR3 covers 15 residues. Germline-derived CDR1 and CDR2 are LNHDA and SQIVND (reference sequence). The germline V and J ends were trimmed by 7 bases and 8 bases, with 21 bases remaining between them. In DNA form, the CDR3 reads TGTGCCAGTAAAACAGGACGTACCTCACCCGAGCCCCAGCATTTT. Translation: CASKTGRTSPEPQHF.

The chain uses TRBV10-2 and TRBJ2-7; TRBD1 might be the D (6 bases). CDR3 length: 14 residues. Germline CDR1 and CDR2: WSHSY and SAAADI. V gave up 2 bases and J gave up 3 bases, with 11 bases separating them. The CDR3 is CASSEVLRGYEQYF. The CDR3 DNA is TGCGCCAGCAGTGAGGTTCTCAGGGGCTACGAGCAGTACTTC.

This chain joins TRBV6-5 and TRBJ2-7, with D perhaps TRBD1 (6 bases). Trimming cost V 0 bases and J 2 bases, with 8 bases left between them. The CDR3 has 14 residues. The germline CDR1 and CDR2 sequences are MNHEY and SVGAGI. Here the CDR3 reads CASSYSTGTYEQYF. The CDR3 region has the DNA TGTGCCAGCAGTTACTCGACAGGAACCTACGAGCAGTACTTC.

The CDR3 sequence: CASSGGQSGGKEKLFF. The CDR3 coding sequence is TGTGCCAGCAGCGGAGGACAATCGGGTGGTAAGGAAAAACTGTTTTTT. This chain connects TRBV9 to TRBJ1-4, with D possibly matching TRBD1 (5 bases). The CDR3 extends over 16 amino acids. CDR1 is SGDLS and CDR2 is YYNGEE in the germline V gene. V shed 3 bases and J shed 8 bases, with 20 bases lying between them. Full variable domain (missing parts from reference TRBV9 and TRBJ1-4): DSGVTQTPKHLITATGQRVTLRCSPRSGDLSVYWYQQSLDQGLQFLIQYYNGEERAKGNILERFSAQQFPDLHSELNLSSLELGDSALYFCASSGGQSGGKEKLFFGSGTQLSVL.

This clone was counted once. The chain's CDR3 is CASSRGSMGAYEQYF. The CDR3, as DNA: TGTGCCAGCAGCCGCGGGAGCATGGGCGCCTACGAGCAGTACTTC. The genes are TRBV5-6 and TRBJ2-7; 7 positions agree with TRBD2. The CDR3 covers 15 residues. Germline trimming cut 4 bases from V and 2 bases from J; bases unmatched to any gene: 9. CDR1 is SGHDT, CDR2 YYEEEE, per germline.

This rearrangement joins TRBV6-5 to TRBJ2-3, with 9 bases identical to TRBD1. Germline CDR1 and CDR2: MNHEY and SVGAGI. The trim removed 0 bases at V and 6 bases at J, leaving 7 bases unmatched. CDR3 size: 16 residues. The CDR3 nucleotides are TGTGCCAGCAGTTACTCGGGGACAGGGCTTGGGGATACGCAGTATTTT. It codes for CASSYSGTGLGDTQYF.

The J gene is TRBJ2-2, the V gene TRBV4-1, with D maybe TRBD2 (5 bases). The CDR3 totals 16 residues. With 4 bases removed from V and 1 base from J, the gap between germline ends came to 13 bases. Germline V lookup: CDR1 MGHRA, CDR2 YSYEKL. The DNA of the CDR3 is TGCGCCAGCAGCCTGGTAGCGACGATGAACACCGGGGAGCTGTTTTTT. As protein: CASSLVATMNTGELFF.

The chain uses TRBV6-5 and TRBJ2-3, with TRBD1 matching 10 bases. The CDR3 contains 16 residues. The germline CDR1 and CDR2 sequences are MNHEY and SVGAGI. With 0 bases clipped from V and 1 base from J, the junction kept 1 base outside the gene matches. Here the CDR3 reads CASSYSDRGGTDTQYF. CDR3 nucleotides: TGTGCCAGCAGTTACTCGGACAGGGGGGGCACAGATACGCAGTATTTT.

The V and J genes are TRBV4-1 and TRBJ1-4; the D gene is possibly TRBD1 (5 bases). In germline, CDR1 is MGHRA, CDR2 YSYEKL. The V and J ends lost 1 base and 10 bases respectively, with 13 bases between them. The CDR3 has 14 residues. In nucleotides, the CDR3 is TGCGCCAGCAGCCAAGTCGTCGGGGGGGGAAAACTGTTTTTT. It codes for CASSQVVGGGKLFF.

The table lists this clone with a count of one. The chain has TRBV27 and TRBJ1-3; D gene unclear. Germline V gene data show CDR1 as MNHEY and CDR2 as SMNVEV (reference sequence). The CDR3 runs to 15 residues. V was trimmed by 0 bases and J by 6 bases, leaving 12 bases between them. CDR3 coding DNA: TGTGCCAGCAGTTTATCCCCCCCGAGAGAAAACACCATATATTTT. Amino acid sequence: CASSLSPPRENTIYF.

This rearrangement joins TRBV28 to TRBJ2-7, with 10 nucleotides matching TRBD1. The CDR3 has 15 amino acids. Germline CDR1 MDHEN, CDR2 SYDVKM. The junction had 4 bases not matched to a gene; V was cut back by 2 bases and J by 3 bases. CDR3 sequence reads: CASSLLGQGVYEQYF. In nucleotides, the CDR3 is TGTGCCAGCAGTTTACTAGGACAGGGGGTCTACGAGCAGTACTTC. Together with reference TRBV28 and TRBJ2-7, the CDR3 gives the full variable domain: DVKVTQSSRYLVKRTGEKVFLECVQDMDHENMFWYRQDPGLGLRLIYFSYDVKMKEKGDIPEGYSVSREKKERFSLILESASTNQTSMYLCASSLLGQGVYEQYFGPGTRLTVT.

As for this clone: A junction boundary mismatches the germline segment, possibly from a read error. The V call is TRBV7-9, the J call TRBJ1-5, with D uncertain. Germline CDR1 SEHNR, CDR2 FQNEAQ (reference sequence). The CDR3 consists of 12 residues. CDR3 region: CSSSFGNQPQHF. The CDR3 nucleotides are TGTTCCAGCAGCTTCGGCAATCAGCCCCAGCATTTT.

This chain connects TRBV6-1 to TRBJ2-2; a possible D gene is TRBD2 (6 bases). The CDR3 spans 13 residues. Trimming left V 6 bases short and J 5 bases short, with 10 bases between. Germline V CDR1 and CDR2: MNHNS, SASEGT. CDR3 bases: TGTGCCAGCAGACCAAGCGGGACCGGGGAGCTGTTTTTT. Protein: CASRPSGTGELFF.

The CDR3 DNA sequence: TGTGCCAGCACAGGACCCAGGGACACCGGGGAGCTGTTTTTT. It is translated as CASTGPRDTGELFF. The genes are TRBV5-4 and TRBJ2-2; D may be TRBD1 (5 bases). CDR1 and CDR2 from the germline V gene are SGHNT and YYREEE (reference sequence). The CDR3 runs to 14 residues. V was pared by 6 bases and J by 3 bases, with 12 bases between.